These 2 T cell receptor beta chains originate from one sample sequenced in a study of blood T cell repertoires in COVID-19. Data came from immunoSEQ multiplex PCR; TCRdb stores just in-frame clones and leaves some out. The sample carries 50,000 to 60,000 clones, 83% recorded once. Sequenced material: peripheral blood. All receptors come from a man in his forties with acute or convalescent COVID-19.

V is TRBV5-1 and J is TRBJ2-1; TRBD2 might be the D (5 bases). The ends were cut back, 0 bases at V and 4 bases at J, with 14 bases in the middle. The germline V gene has CDR1 SGHRS and CDR2 YFSETQ. This CDR3 has 16 amino acids. CDR3 sequence: CASSLDGMGSYNEQFF. DNA of the CDR3: TGCGCCAGCAGCTTGGACGGGATGGGATCATACAATGAGCAGTTCTTC.

This chain connects TRBV11-2 to TRBJ2-7; D is undetermined. Trimming removed 5 bases at V and 1 base at J, with 3 bases between. The CDR3 covers 11 residues. CDR1 SGHAT and CDR2 FQNNGV come from the germline V gene. CDR3 loop: CASSPSYEQYF. CDR3 coding DNA: TGTGCCAGCAGCCCGTCCTACGAGCAGTACTTC.